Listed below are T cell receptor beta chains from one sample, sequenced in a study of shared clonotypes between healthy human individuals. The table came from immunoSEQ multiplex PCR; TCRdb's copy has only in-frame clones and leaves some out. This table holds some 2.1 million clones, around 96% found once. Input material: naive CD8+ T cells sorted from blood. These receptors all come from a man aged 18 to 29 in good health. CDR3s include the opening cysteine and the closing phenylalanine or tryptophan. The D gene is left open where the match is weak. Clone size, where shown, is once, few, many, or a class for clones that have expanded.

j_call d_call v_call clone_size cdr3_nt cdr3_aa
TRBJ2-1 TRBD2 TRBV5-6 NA TGTGCCAGCAGCATTACTAGCGGGAGGGTACAAGAGCAGTTCTTC CASSITSGRVQEQFF
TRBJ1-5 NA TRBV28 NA TGTGCCAGCAGTTCCCTAGACCTATCTGGGACACCATATAGCAATCAGCCCCAGCATTTT CASSSLDLSGTPYSNQPQHF
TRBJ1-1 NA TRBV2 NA TGTGCCACGCACCAAGCTCTACTGAACACTGAAGCTTTCTTT CATHQALLNTEAFF
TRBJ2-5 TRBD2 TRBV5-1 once TGCGCCAGCAGCTTGTGGTCTAGCGGGGGGGCCATCGAGGAGACCCAGTACTTC CASSLWSSGGAIEETQYF
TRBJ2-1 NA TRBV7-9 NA TGTGCCAGCAGCTTAATCCTAGCGAATGAGCAGTTCTTC CASSLILANEQFF
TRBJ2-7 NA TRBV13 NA TGTGCCAGCAGCTTAAGGGACCTCCGAGGGGAGCAGTACTTC CASSLRDLRGEQYF
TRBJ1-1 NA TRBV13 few TGTGCCAGCAGCCCCCACACTGAAGCTTTCTTT CASSPHTEAFF
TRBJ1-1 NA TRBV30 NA TGTGCCTGGAGTGTTCAGGATTACACTGAAGCTTTCTTT CAWSVQDYTEAFF
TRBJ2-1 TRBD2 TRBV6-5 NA TGTGCCAGCAGCCAGGGTACGGGAGGCAATGAGCAGTTCTTC CASSQGTGGNEQFF
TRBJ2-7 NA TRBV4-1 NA TGCGCCAGCAGCCAAGGTGGACTTAGCTCCTACGAGCAGTACTTC CASSQGGLSSYEQYF
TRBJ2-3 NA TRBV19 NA TGTGCCAGTAGCGTAGGGGGGGGATTCACAGATACGCAGTATTTT CASSVGGGFTDTQYF
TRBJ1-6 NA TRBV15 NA TGTGCCACCAGCAGAGATCGCGGGGCGAATTCACCCCTCCACTTT CATSRDRGANSPLHF
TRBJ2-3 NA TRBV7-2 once TGTGCCAGCAGCTTGCCGGGCCCCGATACGCAGTATTTT CASSLPGPDTQYF
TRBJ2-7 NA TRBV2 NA TGTGCCAGCAGTGAGGGGCTAGGGGCGCCCTACGAGCAGTACTTC CASSEGLGAPYEQYF
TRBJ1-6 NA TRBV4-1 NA TGCGCCAGCAGCCTCAAGAGCTCCTATAATTCACCCCTCCACTTT CASSLKSSYNSPLHF
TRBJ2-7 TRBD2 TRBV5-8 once TGTGCCAGCAGCTGGTTGCGGGAGGGCTACGAGCAGTACTTC CASSWLREGYEQYF
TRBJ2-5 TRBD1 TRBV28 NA TGTGCCAGCAGCACAGGGGGCCAGACCCAGTACTTC CASSTGGQTQYF
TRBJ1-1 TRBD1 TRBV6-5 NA TGTGCCAGCAGGTTAACAGGGGAAGGGAACACTGAAGCTTTCTTT CASRLTGEGNTEAFF
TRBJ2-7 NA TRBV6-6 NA TGTGCCAGCACTCCCCTCGGGGGCCGGAGCTCCTACGAGCAGTACTTC CASTPLGGRSSYEQYF
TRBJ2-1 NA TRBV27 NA TGTGCCAGCAGTTTTGCGGCGGAGGGGCACAATGAGCAGTTCTTC CASSFAAEGHNEQFF
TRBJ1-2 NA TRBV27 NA TGTGCCAGCTTTTCCGGGTACTATGGCTACACCTTC CASFSGYYGYTF
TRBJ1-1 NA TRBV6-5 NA TGTGCCAGCAGTTTAGACAGTTTAAACACTGAAGCTTTCTTT CASSLDSLNTEAFF
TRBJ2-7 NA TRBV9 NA TGTGCCAGCAGCGTAGCCTTCGGCTCCTACGAGCAGTACTTC CASSVAFGSYEQYF
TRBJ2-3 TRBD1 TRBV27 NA TGTGCCAGCAGTTTCTCGAACAGGGGTAGCACAGATACGCAGTATTTT CASSFSNRGSTDTQYF
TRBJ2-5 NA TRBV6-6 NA TGTGCCAGCAGTCCACCGGGGCACGACCGAGAGACCCAGTACTTC CASSPPGHDRETQYF
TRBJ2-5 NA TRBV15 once TGTGCCACCAGCAGATTGATTCCAGAGACCCAGTACTTC CATSRLIPETQYF
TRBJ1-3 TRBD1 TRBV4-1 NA TGCGCCAGCAGCCAAGTCAGGACAGGCACTGGAAACACCATATATTTT CASSQVRTGTGNTIYF
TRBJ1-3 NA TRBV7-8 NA TGTGCCAGCAGCTTGGGAGCAGGGGTGGGAAACACCATATATTTT CASSLGAGVGNTIYF
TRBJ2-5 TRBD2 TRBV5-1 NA TGCGCCAGCAGCTTGGAGGGACTAGCGGCGCAGACCCAGTACTTC CASSLEGLAAQTQYF
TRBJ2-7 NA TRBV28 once TGTGCCAGCAGTTTCGCTGCAGGGTCGTACGAGCAGTACTTC CASSFAAGSYEQYF
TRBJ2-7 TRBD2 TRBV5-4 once TGTGCCAGCAGCAATGGCGGGGGGGCGAGCTACGAGCAGTACTTC CASSNGGGASYEQYF
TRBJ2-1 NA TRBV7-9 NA TGTGCCAGCAGCTCTCCGGGGACCGAAGGATGGGATGAGCAGTTCTTC CASSSPGTEGWDEQFF
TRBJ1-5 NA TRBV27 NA TGTGCCAGCAGTTTATTTAGGGGTAATCAGCCCCAGCATTTT CASSLFRGNQPQHF
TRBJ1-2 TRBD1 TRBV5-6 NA TGTGCCAGCAGCTCCGCAGTCCCCCGGACAGGCATAAACTATGGCTACACCTTC CASSSAVPRTGINYGYTF
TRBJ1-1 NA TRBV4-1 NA TGCGCCAGCAGCCAAGATGCGGTCGGGGCAACTGAAGCTTTCTTT CASSQDAVGATEAFF
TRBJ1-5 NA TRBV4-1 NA TGCGCCAGCAGCCAAACAATACAGGGACTGCCCCAGCATTTT CASSQTIQGLPQHF
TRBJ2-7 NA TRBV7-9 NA TGTGCCAGCAGCATCGGCAGCTACGAGCAGTACTTC CASSIGSYEQYF
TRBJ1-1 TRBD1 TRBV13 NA TGTGCCAGCAGCTTAGTTTTGACAGGGTTCCCTACTGAAGCTTTCTTT CASSLVLTGFPTEAFF
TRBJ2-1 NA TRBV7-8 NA TGTGCCAGCAGCTTAGCTTTAATAGGGGGACTGAACTCCTACAATGAGCAGTTCTTC CASSLALIGGLNSYNEQFF
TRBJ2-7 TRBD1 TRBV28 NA TGTGCCAGCACCCTCCTGGGGACAGGGGGCAACCGGCAGTACTTC CASTLLGTGGNRQYF
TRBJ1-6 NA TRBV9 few TGTGCCAGCAGCGTAGGCGGAAATTCACCCCTCCACTTT CASSVGGNSPLHF
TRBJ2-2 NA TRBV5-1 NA TGCGCCAGCAGCTTTTGGCAGGAGGGCACCGGGGAGCTGTTTTTT CASSFWQEGTGELFF
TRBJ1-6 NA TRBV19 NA TGTGCCACTTCCTATGGTCGTTCCTTCTCCTATAATTCACCCCTCCACTTT CATSYGRSFSYNSPLHF
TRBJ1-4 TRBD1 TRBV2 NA TGTGCCAGCAGCAACGACAGGGTCGGGGAAAAACTGTTTTTT CASSNDRVGEKLFF
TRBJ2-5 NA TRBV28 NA TGTGCCAGCAGTTTAGACAGAGGGTCCCAAGAGACCCAGTACTTC CASSLDRGSQETQYF
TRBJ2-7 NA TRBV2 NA TGTGCCAGCAGTGAGGGGGTGGGCGAGCAGTACTTC CASSEGVGEQYF
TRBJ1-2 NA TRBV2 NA TGTGCCAGCAGCCAGGGAGGCTACACCTTC CASSQGGYTF
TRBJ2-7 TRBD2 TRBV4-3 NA TGCGCCAGCAGCCATCTAGCGGGAGGGCCCTCCGAGCAGTACTTC CASSHLAGGPSEQYF
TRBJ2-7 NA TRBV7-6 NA TGTGCCAGCAGCACGGCCACGGGCGAGCAGTACTTC CASSTATGEQYF
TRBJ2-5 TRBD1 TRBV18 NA TGTGCCAGCTCACCATCAAGGGGGCGCGGGGAGACCCAGTACTTC CASSPSRGRGETQYF
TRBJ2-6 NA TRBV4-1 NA TGCGCCAGCAGCTTAAGGAGCTCTGGGGCCAACGTCCTGACTTTC CASSLRSSGANVLTF
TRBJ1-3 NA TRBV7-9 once TGTGCCAGCAGCACCCAGGGGTTTGGAAACACCATATATTTT CASSTQGFGNTIYF
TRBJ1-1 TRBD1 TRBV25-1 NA TGTGCCAGCACTCCCGGGACAGCCACTGAAGCTTTCTTT CASTPGTATEAFF